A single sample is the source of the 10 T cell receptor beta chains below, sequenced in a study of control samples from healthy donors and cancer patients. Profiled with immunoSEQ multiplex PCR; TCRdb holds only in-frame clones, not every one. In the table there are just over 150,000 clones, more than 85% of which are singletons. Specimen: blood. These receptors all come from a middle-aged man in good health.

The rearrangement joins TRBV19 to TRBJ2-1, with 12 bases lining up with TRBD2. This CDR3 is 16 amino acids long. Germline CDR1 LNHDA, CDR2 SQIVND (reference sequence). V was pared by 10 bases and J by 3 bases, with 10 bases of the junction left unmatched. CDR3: CATASLAGGLYNEQFF. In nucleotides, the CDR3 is TGTGCCACCGCCTCACTAGCGGGAGGCCTCTACAATGAGCAGTTCTTC. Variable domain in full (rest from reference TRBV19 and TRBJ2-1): DGGITQSPKYLFRKEGQNVTLSCEQNLNHDAMYWYRQDPGQGLRLIYYSQIVNDFQKGDIAEGYSVSREKKESFPLTVTSAQKNPTAFYLCATASLAGGLYNEQFFGPGTRLTVL.

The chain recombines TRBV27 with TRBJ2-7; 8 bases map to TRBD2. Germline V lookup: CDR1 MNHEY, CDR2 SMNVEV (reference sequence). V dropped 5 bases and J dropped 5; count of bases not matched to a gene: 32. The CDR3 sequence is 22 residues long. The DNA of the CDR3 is TGTGCCAGCAGTACCGCCGGGGGATCGTTGAAAGGGACTAGGATCCCCCCGCACGAGCAGTACTTC. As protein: CASSTAGGSLKGTRIPPHEQYF.

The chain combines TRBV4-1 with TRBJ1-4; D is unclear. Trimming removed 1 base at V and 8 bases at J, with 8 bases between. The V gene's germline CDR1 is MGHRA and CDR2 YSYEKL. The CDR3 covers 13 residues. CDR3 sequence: CASSQGVYEKLFF. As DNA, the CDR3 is TGCGCCAGCAGCCAAGGCGTGTACGAAAAACTGTTTTTT.

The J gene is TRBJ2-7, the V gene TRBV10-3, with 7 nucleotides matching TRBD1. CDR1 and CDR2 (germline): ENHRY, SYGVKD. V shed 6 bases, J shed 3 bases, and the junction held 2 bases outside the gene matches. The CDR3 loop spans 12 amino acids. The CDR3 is CAIRRDSYEQYF. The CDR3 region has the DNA TGTGCCATCAGACGGGACAGCTACGAGCAGTACTTC.

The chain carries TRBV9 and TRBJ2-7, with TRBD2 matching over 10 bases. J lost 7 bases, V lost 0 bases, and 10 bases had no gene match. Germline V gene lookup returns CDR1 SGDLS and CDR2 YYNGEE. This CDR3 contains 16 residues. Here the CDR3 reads CASSVGPSGRDGEQYF. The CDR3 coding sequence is TGTGCCAGCAGCGTAGGGCCCAGCGGGAGGGATGGGGAGCAGTACTTC.

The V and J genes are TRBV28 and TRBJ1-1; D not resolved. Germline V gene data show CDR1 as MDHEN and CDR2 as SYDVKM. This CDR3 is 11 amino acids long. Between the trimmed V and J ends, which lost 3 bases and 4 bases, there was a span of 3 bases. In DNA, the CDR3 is TGTGCCAGCAGTTTTTTCACTGAAGCTTTCTTT. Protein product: CASSFFTEAFF.

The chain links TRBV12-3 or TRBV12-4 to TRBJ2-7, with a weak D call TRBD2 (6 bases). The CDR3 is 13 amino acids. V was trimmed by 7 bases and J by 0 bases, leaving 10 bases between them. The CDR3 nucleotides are TGTGCCAGCACCCGGGGGTTCTCCTACGAGCAGTACTTC. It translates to CASTRGFSYEQYF.

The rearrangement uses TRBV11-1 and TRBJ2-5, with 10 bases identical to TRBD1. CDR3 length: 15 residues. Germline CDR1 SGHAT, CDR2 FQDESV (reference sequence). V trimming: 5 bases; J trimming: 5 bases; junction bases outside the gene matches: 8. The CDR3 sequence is CASSGRDRGGETQYF. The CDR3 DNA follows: TGTGCCAGCAGCGGCCGGGACAGGGGCGGCGAGACCCAGTACTTC.

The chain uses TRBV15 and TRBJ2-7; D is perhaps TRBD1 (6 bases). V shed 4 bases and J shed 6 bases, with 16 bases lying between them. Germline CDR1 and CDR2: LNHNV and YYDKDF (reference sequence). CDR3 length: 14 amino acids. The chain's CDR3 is CATSIRDTSFEQYF. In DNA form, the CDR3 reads TGTGCCACCAGCATCCGGGACACCTCTTTCGAGCAGTACTTC.

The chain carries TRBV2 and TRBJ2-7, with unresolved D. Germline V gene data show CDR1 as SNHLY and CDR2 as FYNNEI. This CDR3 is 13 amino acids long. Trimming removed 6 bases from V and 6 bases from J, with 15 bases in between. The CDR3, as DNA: TGTGCCAGCAGCCCGGGCAGAGGTTCCGAGCAGTACTTC. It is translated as CASSPGRGSEQYF.